Below, one TCR beta chain is given with its context. The repertoire was sequenced with immunoSEQ multiplex PCR; TCRdb's copy has only in-frame clones and lacks some. The data hold roughly 760,000 clones, with roughly 70% observed a single time. The data were taken from a study of shared clonotypes between healthy human individuals. V lost 0 bases to trimming and J lost 0 bases, with 12 bases between them. CDR3 length equals 16 residues. Germline lookup yields CDR1 ENHRY and CDR2 SYGVKD. This chain links TRBV10-3 with TRBJ2-7; D possibly corresponds to TRBD2 (6 bases). The source of this sequence is a woman aged 30 to 39 in good health. Sequenced sample: memory CD4+ T cells sorted from blood. Regarding subset: CD45RA-negative fraction. The CDR3 sequence: CAISESGLANSYEQYF. The CDR3 DNA sequence: TGTGCCATCAGTGAGTCGGGGCTAGCGAACTCCTACGAGCAGTACTTC.